A selection of T cell receptor beta chains follows, all from one sample in a study of T-cell memory formation after mild COVID-19. TCRdb recomputed calls from the 5' RACE reads with MiXCR, one row per CDR3 protein. Among 350,000 to 500,000 distinct CDR3 sequences listed, about 20% were seen once. The sequenced sample consisted of PBMCs or a T cell subset sorted from them (not recorded which). Receptor source: an adult woman who had mild COVID-19 (a few samples of this study predate the infection). Cell type and time point are not known. Each CDR3 is given with its conserved first and last residue. Each record gives: D gene, V gene, J gene, clone size, CDR3 protein, CDR3 DNA. A D gene is named only where the DNA matches it firmly. For some rows the clone size is stated as once, few or many, or as a class when expanded; others skip it.

d_gene: NA
v_gene: TRBV12-3/TRBV12-4
j_gene: TRBJ2-2
abundance: NA
CDR3aa: CASSVGGLTGELFF
CDR3nt: TGTGCCAGCAGTGTCGGGGGTCTCACCGGGGAGCTGTTTTTT

d_gene: TRBD1
v_gene: TRBV14
j_gene: TRBJ2-1
abundance: many
CDR3aa: CASSQEPNWDRAYNEQFF
CDR3nt: TGTGCCAGCAGCCAAGAGCCGAACTGGGACAGAGCCTACAATGAGCAGTTCTTC

d_gene: NA
v_gene: TRBV5-1
j_gene: TRBJ2-3
abundance: NA
CDR3aa: CASSLFVRLGSTDTQYF
CDR3nt: TGCGCCAGCAGCCTTTTCGTGAGGCTAGGAAGCACAGATACGCAGTATTTT

d_gene: TRBD2
v_gene: TRBV29-1
j_gene: TRBJ2-1
abundance: NA
CDR3aa: CSVEFGGSSYNEQFF
CDR3nt: TGCAGCGTTGAATTTGGCGGGAGCTCCTACAATGAGCAGTTCTTC

d_gene: NA
v_gene: TRBV20-1
j_gene: TRBJ1-1
abundance: few
CDR3aa: CSARDHTRAFTEAFF
CDR3nt: TGCAGTGCTAGAGATCATACAAGAGCTTTCACTGAAGCTTTCTTT

d_gene: TRBD2
v_gene: TRBV7-9
j_gene: TRBJ2-3
abundance: NA
CDR3aa: CASSLAPGLAGVGRTDTQYF
CDR3nt: TGTGCCAGCAGCTTAGCGCCCGGACTAGCGGGAGTGGGACGCACAGATACGCAGTATTTT

d_gene: NA
v_gene: TRBV24-1
j_gene: TRBJ2-2
abundance: NA
CDR3aa: CATSDSRSYNGELFF
CDR3nt: TGTGCCACCAGTGATTCGCGTTCATATAACGGGGAGCTGTTTTTT

d_gene: NA
v_gene: TRBV5-1
j_gene: TRBJ2-7
abundance: few
CDR3aa: CASSLGIQRDSYEQYF
CDR3nt: TGCGCCAGCAGCTTGGGTATTCAAAGAGACTCCTACGAGCAGTACTTC

d_gene: TRBD1
v_gene: TRBV5-1
j_gene: TRBJ2-7
abundance: NA
CDR3aa: CASSVTGTGGWSYEQYF
CDR3nt: TGCGCCAGCAGCGTAACCGGGACAGGGGGCTGGTCCTACGAGCAGTACTTC

d_gene: NA
v_gene: TRBV7-8
j_gene: TRBJ1-5
abundance: few
CDR3aa: CASPTGGPQPQHF
CDR3nt: TGTGCCAGCCCAACTGGGGGGCCTCAGCCCCAGCATTTT

d_gene: TRBD1
v_gene: TRBV5-1
j_gene: TRBJ2-1
abundance: few
CDR3aa: CASSLRQGLINEQFF
CDR3nt: TGCGCCAGCAGCTTGAGACAGGGTCTCATCAATGAGCAGTTCTTC

d_gene: NA
v_gene: TRBV6-6
j_gene: TRBJ1-5
abundance: NA
CDR3aa: CASGEFEQPQHF
CDR3nt: TGTGCCAGCGGGGAATTCGAGCAGCCCCAGCATTTT

d_gene: NA
v_gene: TRBV12-3/TRBV12-4
j_gene: TRBJ2-7
abundance: few
CDR3aa: CASSLSGFRYEQYF
CDR3nt: TGTGCCAGCAGTTTATCAGGGTTTAGGTACGAGCAGTACTTC

d_gene: NA
v_gene: TRBV12-3/TRBV12-4
j_gene: TRBJ1-1
abundance: few
CDR3aa: CASRLTGVNTEAFF
CDR3nt: TGTGCCAGCAGACTGACAGGCGTGAACACTGAAGCTTTCTTT

d_gene: TRBD2
v_gene: TRBV12-3/TRBV12-4
j_gene: TRBJ2-5
abundance: NA
CDR3aa: CASSVVPGLAELQETQYF
CDR3nt: TGTGCCAGCAGCGTAGTTCCGGGACTAGCGGAGTTACAAGAGACCCAGTACTTC

d_gene: NA
v_gene: TRBV7-9
j_gene: TRBJ1-1
abundance: NA
CDR3aa: CASRSTVGTEAFF
CDR3nt: TGTGCCAGCCGCTCGACAGTTGGCACTGAAGCTTTCTTT

d_gene: NA
v_gene: TRBV7-6
j_gene: TRBJ2-5
abundance: few
CDR3aa: CASSLRQVKETQYF
CDR3nt: TGTGCCAGCAGCTTAAGGCAGGTGAAGGAGACCCAGTACTTC